Each of the 9 T cell receptor beta chains below was sequenced from the same sample in a study of cytomegalovirus exposure and HLA in healthy donors. Assay used: immunoSEQ multiplex PCR; TCRdb lists only in-frame clones, some missing. The sample lists about 250,000 clones, 87% occurring once. Input material: PBMCs. The receptors here all came from a man between 18 and 35 years old in good health and CMV-seropositive.

The V gene is TRBV11-3, the J gene TRBJ2-3; tentatively, D is TRBD1 or TRBD2 (5 bases each). Germline values: CDR1 SGHNT, CDR2 YENEEA. The CDR3 runs to 13 residues. Trimming took off 5 bases at V and 8 bases at J, with 14 bases between the two ends. CDR3 nucleotide sequence: TGTGCCAGCAGCAGGACAACTGCGGGTACGCAGTATTTT. As protein: CASSRTTAGTQYF.

The genes are TRBV9 and TRBJ2-1, with 10 bases that match TRBD2. In germline, CDR1 is SGDLS, CDR2 YYNGEE. The junction had 10 bases not matched to a gene; V was cut back by 1 base and J by 9 bases. The CDR3 spans 16 residues. CDR3 DNA: TGTGCCAGCAGCGTACTGGGTAGCGGGAGGCTGGTTGAGCAGTTCTTC. Translated, it gives CASSVLGSGRLVEQFF. The full variable domain, in which reference TRBV9 and TRBJ2-1 provide the parts outside the CDR3, is DSGVTQTPKHLITATGQRVTLRCSPRSGDLSVYWYQQSLDQGLQFLIQYYNGEERAKGNILERFSAQQFPDLHSELNLSSLELGDSALYFCASSVLGSGRLVEQFFGPGTRLTVL.

CDR3 sequence: CASRIQGSYEQYF. CDR3 nucleotides: TGTGCCAGCAGGATACAGGGTTCCTACGAGCAGTACTTC. This sequence joins TRBV27 and TRBJ2-7, with D possibly TRBD1 on 6 matching bases. The CDR3 runs to 13 residues. Germline CDR1 MNHEY, CDR2 SMNVEV (reference sequence). The ends were cut back, 6 bases at V and 1 base at J, with 10 bases in the middle.

This clone was observed once. The chain recombines TRBV18 with TRBJ2-1; no definite D call. Germline CDR1 is KGHSH and CDR2 is LQKENI. The CDR3 sequence is 13 residues long. V was trimmed by 2 bases and J by 6 bases, leaving 8 bases between them. The CDR3 DNA sequence: TGTGCCAGCTCACCAATTAATGGCAATGAGCAGTTCTTC. Its translation is CASSPINGNEQFF.

The V call is TRBV5-6, the J call TRBJ1-1; D unresolved. The CDR3 consists of 14 residues. V lost 0 bases and J 2 bases, leaving 8 bases between the germline ends. Germline CDR1 and CDR2: SGHDT and YYEEEE. CDR3 sequence: CASSLADGNTEAFF. CDR3 sequence (DNA): TGTGCCAGCAGCTTGGCCGACGGCAACACTGAAGCTTTCTTT.

V and J are TRBV5-1 and TRBJ2-7; D perhaps matches TRBD2 (6 bases). Trimming pared 4 bases from V and 2 bases from J, leaving 25 bases between. The CDR3 contains 18 residues. Looked up from germline, CDR1 is SGHRS and CDR2 is YFSETQ. The CDR3 spells CASSPDQPPSVRPYEQYF. The CDR3 nucleotides are TGCGCCAGCAGCCCCGACCAACCACCTAGCGTCAGACCCTACGAGCAGTACTTC.

Here the CDR3 reads CASSQDRGSSYEQYF. Here the CDR3 DNA reads TGTGCCAGCAGCCAGGACAGGGGTTCCTCCTACGAGCAGTACTTC. This chain joins TRBV7-2 and TRBJ2-7; 9 bases fit TRBD1. V dropped 5 bases and J dropped 0; count of bases not matched to a gene: 5. The CDR3 spans 15 residues. Germline values: CDR1 SGHTA, CDR2 FQGNSA.

CDR3 amino acids: CASSFLTHNEQFF. The CDR3 region has the DNA TGTGCCAGCAGCTTCCTGACTCACAATGAGCAGTTCTTC. The chain carries TRBV5-4 and TRBJ2-1; D gene uncertain. The CDR3 covers 13 residues. The V gene lost 2 bases and the J gene lost 5 bases, with 8 bases spanning the gap. Germline values: CDR1 SGHNT, CDR2 YYREEE (reference sequence).

The V gene is TRBV5-4, the J gene TRBJ1-2, with TRBD1 matching 11 bases. Germline CDR1 reads SGHNT; CDR2 reads YYREEE (reference sequence). This CDR3 spans 15 amino acids. V was clipped by 4 bases and J by 3 bases; unmatched bases: 5. The CDR3 loop reads CASSLKGQGDYGYTF. CDR3 nucleotide sequence: TGTGCCAGCAGCCTAAAGGGACAGGGGGACTATGGCTACACCTTC. The whole variable domain, remainder taken from reference TRBV5-4 and TRBJ1-2, is ETGVTQSPTHLIKTRGQQVTLRCSSQSGHNTVSWYQQALGQGPQFIFQYYREEENGRGNFPPRFSGLQFPNYSSELNVNALELDDSALYLCASSLKGQGDYGYTFGSGTRLTVV.